One and the same sample provided the 18 T cell receptor beta chains below, sequenced in a study of T cells in Graves' hyperthyroidism and ophthalmopathy. From RNA transcripts, TCR beta CDR3 regions were amplified. TCR CDR3 regions were first amplified by RT-PCR with HTBI primers. TCRdb re-derived calls from the multiplex PCR reads in MiXCR, one entry per CDR3 protein. The table records 400,000 to 550,000 distinct CDR3 sequences, 24% of them present only once. The source material was blood. These receptor sequences come from a woman in her twenties or thirties with Graves' ophthalmopathy.

This clonotype was counted many times. This chain uses TRBV7-2 with TRBJ2-5, with D perhaps matching TRBD1 (5 bases). The CDR3 has 15 residues. V was pared by 1 base and J by 5 bases, with 14 bases between. Germline V CDR1 and CDR2: SGHTA, FQGNSA. DNA of the CDR3: TGTGCCAGCAGCTTAGTAGGGGTGAGAGAGGAGACCCAGTACTTC. It is translated as CASSLVGVREETQYF.

This clonotype was recorded many times. V is TRBV6-2 or TRBV6-3 and J is TRBJ2-2; 11 bases align to TRBD1. After removal of 8 bases from V and 5 bases from J, the junction contained 4 bases not matched to a gene. Germline V CDR1 and CDR2: MNHEY, SVGEGT. This CDR3 is 14 amino acids long. The CDR3: CASLGQGATGELFF. CDR3 nucleotide sequence: TGTGCCAGCCTCGGACAGGGGGCAACCGGGGAGCTGTTTTTT.

In this sample, this clonotype turned up a few times. The chain combines TRBV12-3 or TRBV12-4 with TRBJ2-7; 13 nucleotides line up with TRBD2. The V and J ends lost 10 bases and 4 bases, in that order; junction bases with no gene match: 4. The length of the CDR3 is 13 residues. The CDR3 here is CATGLAGAYEQYF. CDR3 bases: TGTGCCACCGGACTAGCGGGAGCTTACGAGCAGTACTTC.

This clonotype was recorded at least ten times. The chain links TRBV18 to TRBJ1-5; TRBD1 might be the D (5 bases). Germline values: CDR1 KGHSH, CDR2 LQKENI. V was trimmed by 6 bases and J by 3 bases, leaving 12 bases between them. The CDR3 loop spans 14 amino acids. Here the CDR3 DNA reads TGTGCCAGCTCGATTACAGGAAACAATCAGCCCCAGCATTTT. Protein product: CASSITGNNQPQHF.

The chain is built from TRBV7-2 and TRBJ1-1; maybe TRBD1 (6 bases). Between the trimmed V and J ends, which lost 5 bases and 2 bases, there was a span of 12 bases. Germline V gene data show CDR1 as SGHTA and CDR2 as FQGNSA. The CDR3 runs 14 residues. The CDR3 spells CASSLGQINTEAFF. CDR3 bases: TGTGCCAGCAGCCTCGGACAGATAAACACTGAAGCTTTCTTT.

This clonotype was seen ten or more times. This rearrangement joins TRBV11-1 to TRBJ2-7, with 13 bases lining up with TRBD2. The CDR3 consists of 16 residues. Germline V CDR1 and CDR2: SGHAT, FQDESV (reference sequence). Losses at the gene ends were 11 bases for V and 5 bases for J; bases not matched to a gene: 15. The CDR3 loop reads CASAALAGGGMDEQYF. The DNA of the CDR3 is TGTGCCTCCGCAGCACTAGCGGGGGGGGGCATGGACGAGCAGTACTTC.

This clonotype was seen a handful of times. The rearrangement uses TRBV27 and TRBJ2-7, with D perhaps assigned TRBD1 or TRBD2 (6 bases each). CDR3 size: 15 residues. V was shortened by 3 bases and J by 6 bases, with 18 bases between the two germline ends. Germline-derived CDR1 and CDR2 are MNHEY and SMNVEV (reference sequence). The CDR3 DNA is TGTGCCAGCAGTTTGTTCGGGACAAGCGGGCGCGAGCAGTACTTC. This sequence encodes CASSLFGTSGREQYF.

This clonotype has a single count. A read error may explain this, as a much larger clone is one base away. This chain links TRBV28 with TRBJ1-5; D remains unclear. The CDR3 is made up of 13 amino acids. Germline values: CDR1 MDHEN, CDR2 SYDVKM. Trimming took 0 bases from V and 3 from J, leaving 3 bases between them. The CDR3 nucleotides read TGTGCCAGCAGTTTATGGGACAATCAGCCCCAGCATTTT. Protein: CASSLWDNQPQHF.

The V gene is TRBV2, the J gene TRBJ1-1; D gene uncertain. Trimming cost V 5 bases and J 6 bases, with 10 bases left between them. Germline V lookup: CDR1 SNHLY, CDR2 FYNNEI. There are 12 residues in the CDR3. The DNA of the CDR3 is TGTGCCAGCAGTCTCTGGGTTTCTGAAGCTTTCTTT. Amino acids: CASSLWVSEAFF.

This clonotype was found many times. The rearrangement joins TRBV20-1 to TRBJ1-1; 7 positions agree with TRBD1. CDR1 and CDR2 (germline): DFQATT, SNEGSKA (reference sequence). The trim removed 6 bases at V and 3 bases at J, leaving 7 bases unmatched. The CDR3 is 13 residues long. The CDR3 protein is CSAPLTGDTEAFF. The CDR3 DNA reads TGCAGTGCCCCACTTACAGGGGACACTGAAGCTTTCTTT.

At least ten counts were recorded for this clonotype. This rearrangement joins TRBV28 to TRBJ2-7; 8 positions agree with TRBD1. The junction had 9 bases not matched to a gene; V was cut back by 4 bases and J by 1 base. From germline, CDR1 is MDHEN and CDR2 SYDVKM. The CDR3 consists of 16 residues. The CDR3 DNA reads as TGTGCCAGCAGTTCTCACCTCACAGGGGGGTCCTACGAGCAGTACTTC. It yields the protein CASSSHLTGGSYEQYF.

A note on this clonotype: This could be a read error, since a much larger clone is one nucleotide away. This is likely a read error, given that the CDR3 carries no conserved phenylalanine or tryptophan at its end. The chain joins TRBV28 to TRBJ2-4, with a possible D match to TRBD1 (7 bases). The length of the CDR3 is 15 residues. Germline loops: CDR1 MDHEN, CDR2 SYDVKM. Trimming pared 6 bases from V and 4 bases from J, leaving 16 bases between. The chain's CDR3 is CASSLGGQEKNIQYL. CDR3 bases: TGTGCCAGCAGCTTGGGAGGACAGGAAAAAAACATTCAGTACCTC.

This clonotype was seen only a few times. The chain links TRBV6-1 to TRBJ2-7; 9 bases match TRBD1. Germline trimming cut 5 bases from V and 3 bases from J; bases unmatched to any gene: 5. Germline CDR1 reads MNHNS; CDR2 reads SASEGT. The CDR3 totals 14 residues. This CDR3 is CASSRTGADYEQYF. The DNA of the CDR3 is TGTGCCAGCAGTCGGACAGGGGCTGACTACGAGCAGTACTTC.

V and J are TRBV20-1 and TRBJ2-7; D might be TRBD1 or TRBD2, each matching 5 bases. This CDR3 region has 13 residues. V was pared by 3 bases and J by 6 bases, with 15 bases between. Germline CDR1 DFQATT, CDR2 SNEGSKA (reference sequence). The CDR3 loop reads CSASRDPSAEQYF. DNA for the CDR3: TGCAGTGCTAGCCGGGACCCATCGGCCGAGCAGTACTTC.

This clonotype appeared a few times. The V gene is TRBV24-1, the J gene TRBJ2-7; D gene ambiguous. The CDR3 totals 16 residues. Trimming shortened V by 10 bases and J by 2 bases, and 23 bases separated the two germline ends. The germline CDR1 and CDR2 sequences are KGHDR and SFDVKD. In nucleotides, the CDR3 is TGTGCCACACCACCTCTAGGTGTACAACTACCCTACGAGCAGTACTTC. Its protein is CATPPLGVQLPYEQYF.

The genes are TRBV5-6 and TRBJ1-2; unclear D gene. The V gene's germline CDR1 is SGHDT and CDR2 YYEEEE. V lost 5 bases and J 7 bases, leaving 15 bases between the germline ends. This CDR3 comprises 13 residues. Here the CDR3 reads CASRLPPGSGYTF. The CDR3 DNA is TGTGCCAGCAGGCTTCCGCCGGGGAGTGGCTACACCTTC. The complete variable domain, with remaining parts taken from reference TRBV5-6 and TRBJ1-2, reads DAGVTQSPTHLIKTRGQQVTLRCSPKSGHDTVSWYQQALGQGPQFIFQYYEEEERQRGNFPDRFSGHQFPNYSSELNVNALLLGDSALYLCASRLPPGSGYTFGSGTRLTVV.

The V gene is TRBV10-1, the J gene TRBJ1-1; D is unresolved. Germline V gene data show CDR1 as WNHNN and CDR2 as SYGVQD (reference sequence). The V and J ends lost 3 bases and 0 bases respectively, with 2 bases between them. There are 12 residues in the CDR3. This CDR3 is CASSDMNTEAFF. In DNA, the CDR3 is TGCGCCAGCAGTGATATGAACACTGAAGCTTTCTTT.

The sample holds many counts of this clonotype. CDR3 amino acids: CASSPPGHSYEQYF. CDR3 DNA: TGTGCCAGCTCACCTCCGGGACACTCCTACGAGCAGTACTTC. The V call is TRBV18, the J call TRBJ2-7; tentatively, D is TRBD1 (6 bases). V was cut by 3 bases and J by 0 bases, with 9 bases left in between. The CDR3 totals 14 residues. Germline CDR1 reads KGHSH; CDR2 reads LQKENI.